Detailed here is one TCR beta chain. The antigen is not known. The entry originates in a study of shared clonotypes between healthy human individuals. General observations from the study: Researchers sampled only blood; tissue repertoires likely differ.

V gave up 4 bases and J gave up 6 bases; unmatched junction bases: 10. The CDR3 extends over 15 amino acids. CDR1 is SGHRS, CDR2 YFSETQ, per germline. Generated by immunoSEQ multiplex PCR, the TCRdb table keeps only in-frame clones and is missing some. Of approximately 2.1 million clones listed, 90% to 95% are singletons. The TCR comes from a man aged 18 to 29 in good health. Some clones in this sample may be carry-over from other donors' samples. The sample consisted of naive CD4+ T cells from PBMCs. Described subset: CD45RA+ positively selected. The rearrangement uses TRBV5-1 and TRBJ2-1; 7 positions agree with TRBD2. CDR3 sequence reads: CASSTRAGTINEQFF. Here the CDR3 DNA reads TGCGCCAGCAGCACAAGAGCCGGGACTATCAATGAGCAGTTCTTC.